Here is one TCR beta chain with its context. The PCR employed 60 Vbeta primers together with 13 Jbeta primers. Data came from immunoSEQ multiplex PCR; TCRdb stores just in-frame clones and leaves some out. The sample carries approximately 180,000 clones, around 80% recorded once. The data were obtained in a study of cytomegalovirus exposure and HLA in healthy donors. Across the whole study: Drawn from HLA-typed donors, tens of millions of unique TCRs were held in an early data release.

This CDR3 region has 15 residues. V trimming: 1 base; J trimming: 1 base; junction bases outside the gene matches: 3. Germline CDR1 MNHEY, CDR2 SMNVEV (reference sequence). Sequenced sample: PBMCs. The receptor comes from a man aged 18 to 35 in good health and CMV-seronegative. The chain employs TRBV27 and TRBJ2-5; 7 nucleotides align to TRBD1. The CDR3 here is CASSLFGQAQETQYF. The CDR3 coding sequence is TGTGCCAGCAGTTTATTCGGACAGGCCCAAGAGACCCAGTACTTC.